These T cell receptor beta chains were read from a single sample in a study of blood T cell repertoires in COVID-19. Some clones are missing from TCRdb's copy, which holds only in-frame ones; the method was immunoSEQ multiplex PCR. Of around 340,000 clones in the sample, around 82% are singletons; the top ten hold 2.5% to 3%. Material for sequencing was peripheral blood. The receptors come from a man aged 25 to 40 with active or convalescent COVID-19. The CDR3 runs from the conserved cysteine through the conserved F or W. The D gene is left open where the match is weak. Some rows have no size entry. The others give once, few or many, or a class for an expanded clone.

D | J | V | size | CDR3 | DNA
TRBD2 | TRBJ2-7 | TRBV18 | NA | CASSPSWEGLYEQYF | TGTGCCAGCTCACCAAGTTGGGAGGGCCTCTACGAGCAGTACTTC
NA | TRBJ1-1 | TRBV3-1/TRBV3-2 | once | CASSQVDGDEAFF | TGTGCCAGCAGCCAAGTCGACGGGGATGAAGCTTTCTTT
NA | TRBJ1-1 | TRBV5-1 | NA | CASSFRDSRIGTEAFF | TGCGCCAGCAGCTTCCGGGACTCCCGCATAGGGACTGAAGCTTTCTTT
NA | TRBJ2-7 | TRBV7-9 | NA | CASMDSLPYEQYF | TGTGCCAGCATGGACAGTTTACCCTACGAGCAGTACTTC
NA | TRBJ2-2 | TRBV6-1 | NA | CASSEGGDWNTGELFF | TGTGCCAGCAGTGAGGGGGGTGACTGGAACACCGGGGAGCTGTTTTTT
TRBD2 | TRBJ2-7 | TRBV2 | NA | CASSTSGNYEQYF | TGTGCCAGCAGTACTAGCGGAAACTACGAGCAGTACTTC
TRBD1 | TRBJ2-1 | TRBV28 | NA | CASSETGINEQFF | TGTGCCAGCAGTGAGACAGGGATCAATGAGCAGTTCTTC
TRBD1 | TRBJ1-2 | TRBV30 | few | CAWSRTGSNYGYTF | TGTGCCTGGAGCCGGACAGGAAGCAACTATGGCTACACCTTC
NA | TRBJ2-7 | TRBV7-8 | NA | CASSPAASREQYF | TGTGCCAGCAGCCCAGCGGCTAGCCGCGAGCAGTACTTC
NA | TRBJ1-2 | TRBV30 | NA | CAWSRRRASPGGYTF | TGTGCCTGGAGTCGAAGGAGGGCGTCCCCGGGTGGCTACACCTTC
NA | TRBJ1-1 | TRBV5-3 | NA | CARATGNTEAFF | TGTGCCAGGGCCACAGGGAACACTGAAGCTTTCTTT
TRBD1 | TRBJ2-7 | TRBV7-8 | NA | CASSPRTGTLYEQYF | TGTGCCAGCAGCCCTAGGACAGGGACCCTATACGAGCAGTACTTC
TRBD1 | TRBJ1-2 | TRBV30 | NA | CAWSRQGVYGYTF | TGTGCCTGGAGTCGACAGGGGGTTTATGGCTACACCTTC
NA | TRBJ1-1 | TRBV29-1 | NA | CSGEAGGEAFF | TGCAGCGGAGAGGCGGGAGGTGAAGCTTTCTTT
NA | TRBJ2-2 | TRBV6-4 | once | CASSFLGGVNTGELFF | TGTGCCAGCAGTTTTCTGGGCGGGGTGAACACCGGGGAGCTGTTTTTT
NA | TRBJ1-1 | TRBV7-3 | NA | CASGQSPNTEAFF | TGTGCCAGCGGTCAGTCTCCGAACACTGAAGCTTTCTTT
NA | TRBJ1-1 | TRBV7-3 | NA | CASSLVGVDTEAFF | TGTGCCAGCAGCTTAGTAGGGGTGGACACTGAAGCTTTCTTT
TRBD1 | TRBJ1-1 | TRBV5-5 | NA | CASSLTGANTEAFF | TGTGCCAGCAGCTTGACAGGGGCCAACACTGAAGCTTTCTTT
TRBD2 | TRBJ2-1 | TRBV27 | NA | CASNLGTSGYNEQFF | TGTGCCAGCAACCTGGGGACTAGCGGCTACAATGAGCAGTTCTTC
TRBD1 | TRBJ1-4 | TRBV28 | NA | CASSVEQGAREKLFF | TGTGCCAGCAGTGTGGAACAGGGGGCGCGAGAAAAACTGTTTTTT
NA | TRBJ2-7 | TRBV6-5 | once | CASTPFLRPYEQYF | TGTGCCAGCACACCATTTTTGAGGCCCTACGAGCAGTACTTC
TRBD1 | TRBJ2-7 | TRBV7-2 | NA | CASSSQGAIYEQYF | TGTGCCAGCAGCTCCCAGGGGGCCATCTACGAGCAGTACTTC
TRBD2 | TRBJ2-3 | TRBV5-4 | NA | CASSLLAGDSTDTQYF | TGTGCCAGCAGCTTGCTAGCGGGAGACAGCACAGATACGCAGTATTTT
TRBD1 | TRBJ2-7 | TRBV9 | NA | CASSVGGQGSHEQYF | TGTGCCAGCAGCGTAGGGGGACAGGGCTCCCACGAGCAGTACTTC
TRBD1 | TRBJ1-6 | TRBV28 | NA | CASSLRQGDSPLHF | TGTGCCAGCAGTTTACGGCAGGGGGATTCACCCCTCCACTTT
TRBD2 | TRBJ2-7 | TRBV7-2 | NA | CASSLVRTSREQYF | TGTGCCAGCAGCTTAGTACGGACTAGTCGCGAGCAGTACTTC
TRBD1 | TRBJ1-4 | TRBV30 | NA | CAVEHQGAYEKLFF | TGTGCCGTCGAGCACCAGGGGGCTTACGAAAAACTGTTTTTT
TRBD1 | TRBJ1-4 | TRBV5-4 | NA | CASSLTGGKSEKLFF | TGTGCCAGCAGCTTAACAGGGGGGAAGAGTGAAAAACTGTTTTTT
TRBD1 | TRBJ2-7 | TRBV7-9 | many | CASSPGGGQLEQYF | TGTGCCAGCAGCCCAGGGGGCGGTCAGCTCGAGCAGTACTTC
TRBD2 | TRBJ2-2 | TRBV30 | NA | CAWSGRLAGWTGELFF | TGTGCCTGGAGTGGCAGACTAGCGGGGTGGACCGGGGAGCTGTTTTTT
TRBD1 | TRBJ1-1 | TRBV19 | NA | CASSIDAPGQGFTEAFF | TGTGCCAGTAGTATAGACGCACCGGGACAGGGCTTCACTGAAGCTTTCTTT
NA | TRBJ2-3 | TRBV6-4 | once | CASSLYTDTQYF | TGTGCCAGCAGCCTCTACACAGATACGCAGTATTTT
NA | TRBJ2-2 | TRBV30 | NA | CAWSAGANTGELFF | TGTGCCTGGAGTGCCGGTGCGAACACCGGGGAGCTGTTTTTT
NA | TRBJ1-3 | TRBV11-2 | NA | CASSLGVRISGNTIYF | TGTGCCAGCAGCTTAGGAGTCCGCATCTCTGGAAACACCATATATTTT
TRBD2 | TRBJ2-4 | TRBV29-1 | NA | CSVLVGASGRGIQYF | TGCAGCGTTCTCGTAGGGGCTAGCGGGAGAGGCATTCAGTACTTC
NA | TRBJ2-1 | TRBV28 | few | CASSLILLKQFF | TGTGCCAGCAGTTTAATCCTACTCAAGCAGTTCTTC
TRBD2 | TRBJ2-5 | TRBV29-1 | NA | CSVADSGRAYETQYF | TGCAGCGTGGCCGATAGCGGGAGGGCCTACGAGACCCAGTACTTC
NA | TRBJ2-2 | TRBV30 | NA | CAWSGVADSYTGELFF | TGTGCCTGGAGCGGGGTGGCGGACAGTTACACCGGGGAGCTGTTTTTT
NA | TRBJ2-7 | TRBV6-2/TRBV6-3 | NA | CASSYHSPSASSYEQYF | TGTGCCAGCAGTTACCACTCTCCATCTGCGAGCTCCTACGAGCAGTACTTC
TRBD1 | TRBJ1-1 | TRBV3-1/TRBV3-2 | many | CASSPAPGQKTPEAFF | TGTGCCAGCAGCCCAGCCCCGGGACAGAAAACACCTGAAGCTTTCTTT
TRBD1 | TRBJ2-1 | TRBV7-3 | NA | CASSPGTGGRDEQFF | TGTGCCAGCAGCCCCGGGACAGGGGGCAGGGATGAGCAGTTCTTC